This T cell receptor beta chain derives from a study of response to subunit inactivated influenza vaccine. Study findings and constraints: Few new T cells, the authors suggested, are recruited by each seasonal influenza vaccination.

Germline V gene lookup returns CDR1 SQVTM and CDR2 ANQGSEA. V shed 3 bases and J shed 6 bases, with 13 bases lying between them. The CDR3 is 13 residues long. This clonotype was counted between two and nine times. Antigen specificity is unknown. In TCRdb, the RT-PCR reads were re-called with MiXCR into one record per CDR3 protein. Here the sample spans 600,000 to 850,000 distinct CDR3 sequences, 13% to 15% being singletons. This clonotype was sampled from a man in his fifties who received an inactivated influenza vaccine. Sequenced material: PBMCs from blood, taken 14 days before vaccination. This chain uses TRBV29-1 with TRBJ2-3; weak D call: TRBD1 (6 bases). CDR3 loop: CSVEGALDDTQYF. The CDR3 nucleotides read TGCAGCGTTGAGGGGGCCCTAGACGATACGCAGTATTTT.